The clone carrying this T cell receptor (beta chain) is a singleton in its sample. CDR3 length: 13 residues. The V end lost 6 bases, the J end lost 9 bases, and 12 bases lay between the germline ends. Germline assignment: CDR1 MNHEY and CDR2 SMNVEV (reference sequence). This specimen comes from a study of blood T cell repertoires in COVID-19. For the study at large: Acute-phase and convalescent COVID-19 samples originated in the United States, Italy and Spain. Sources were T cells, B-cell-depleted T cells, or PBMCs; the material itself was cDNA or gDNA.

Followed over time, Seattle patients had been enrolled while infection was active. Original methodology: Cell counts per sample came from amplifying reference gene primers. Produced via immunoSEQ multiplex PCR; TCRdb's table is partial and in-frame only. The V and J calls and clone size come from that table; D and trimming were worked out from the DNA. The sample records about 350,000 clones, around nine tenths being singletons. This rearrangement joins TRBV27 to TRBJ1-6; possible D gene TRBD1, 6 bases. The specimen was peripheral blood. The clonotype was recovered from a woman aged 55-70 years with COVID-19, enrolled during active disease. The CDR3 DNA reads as TGTGCCAGCAGCCCTGGACAGACTTCACCCCTCCACTTT. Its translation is CASSPGQTSPLHF.